These T cell receptor beta chains were read from a single sample in a study of T cells in tuberculosis. Using immunoSEQ multiplex PCR, the repertoire was profiled, and TCRdb retains in-frame clones only, with some absent. The data hold approximately 88,000 clones, with roughly 90% observed a single time. Sequenced material: CD1b-GMM tetramer-negative cells sorted from PBMCs. These TCRs come from an adult woman with latent tuberculosis. CDR3s include the opening cysteine and the closing phenylalanine or tryptophan. The order of the fields is clone size, D gene, V gene, J gene, CDR3 DNA, CDR3 protein. D genes are given only for firm matches. Clone size is stated in some rows and not others, as once, few, many or a class when expanded.

>-|-|TRBV5-1|TRBJ2-2
TGCGCCAGCAGCTTGGTTGGCGGGGCTGACACCGGGGAGCTGTTTTTT
CASSLVGGADTGELFF
>-|TRBD1|TRBV6-1|TRBJ2-7
TGTGCCAGCAGTCTCCACCTGACAGGGTCCGAGCAGTACTTC
CASSLHLTGSEQYF
>once|-|TRBV4-1|TRBJ2-1
TGCGCCAGCAGCCAAGAAAGGGGGAGCTCCTACAATGAGCAGTTCTTC
CASSQERGSSYNEQFF
>few|TRBD1|TRBV5-1|TRBJ1-2
TGCGCCAGCAGCCTGGGACAGCACTATGGCTACACCTTC
CASSLGQHYGYTF
>-|-|TRBV10-3|TRBJ2-5
TGTGCCACCCGAGGCGTCTCCAAAGATAAAGAGACCCAGTACTTC
CATRGVSKDKETQYF
>-|-|TRBV6-1|TRBJ2-2
TGTGCCAGCAGTGCACTGGACAGTACCGGGGAGCTGTTTTTT
CASSALDSTGELFF
>-|TRBD2|TRBV13|TRBJ2-3
TGTGCCAGCAGCCTTAGCGGGGGAACCACAGATACGCAGTATTTT
CASSLSGGTTDTQYF
>-|-|TRBV4-2|TRBJ1-6
TGTGCCAGCAGCCAAGATTTCGGGGGGGATTCACCCCTCCACTTT
CASSQDFGGDSPLHF
>-|-|TRBV27|TRBJ1-4
TGTGCCAGCAGTTACGGGTGGGCTAATGAAAAACTGTTTTTT
CASSYGWANEKLFF
>-|-|TRBV15|TRBJ2-7
TGTGCCACCAGCAGAGTCACAGGCCGACGAATTTACGAGCAGTACTTC
CATSRVTGRRIYEQYF
>few|TRBD1|TRBV6-1|TRBJ2-3
TGTGCCAGCAGTGAAATAAGAGGGGGCGGCCCAGATACGCAGTATTTT
CASSEIRGGGPDTQYF
>once|-|TRBV4-1|TRBJ1-1
TGCGCCAGCAGCCAATCAGAACAGAAACTAGAGAACACTGAAGCTTTCTTT
CASSQSEQKLENTEAFF
>-|-|TRBV6-5|TRBJ2-1
TGTGCCAGCAGAACGGGGGTTTACAATGAGCAGTTCTTC
CASRTGVYNEQFF
>-|TRBD2|TRBV4-1|TRBJ2-5
TGCGCCAGCAGCCCCGTTACTAGCGGGCGGGAGACCCAGTACTTC
CASSPVTSGRETQYF
>-|-|TRBV7-2|TRBJ1-6
TGTGCCAGCAGCCGGCCACCGACAGGAACCCGTAATTCACCCCTCCACTTT
CASSRPPTGTRNSPLHF
>-|-|TRBV29-1|TRBJ1-1
TGCAGCGTTGAAGTCCATCTGAACACTGAAGCTTTCTTT
CSVEVHLNTEAFF
>-|TRBD1|TRBV11-2|TRBJ1-4
TGTGCCAGCAGCTACCCGCCGAAGGGGGCAATTGAAAAACTGTTTTTT
CASSYPPKGAIEKLFF
>-|-|TRBV6-1|TRBJ2-3
TGTGCCAGCATTTCAGGGTGGAGCACAGATACGCAGTATTTT
CASISGWSTDTQYF
>-|-|TRBV7-9|TRBJ2-1
TGTGCCAGCAGCTTAGGGGACAACTCCTACAATGAGCAGTTCTTC
CASSLGDNSYNEQFF
>-|TRBD2|TRBV10-2|TRBJ2-2
TGCGCCAGTCGGACTAGCGGGGGGGCCGGGGAGCTGTTTTTT
CASRTSGGAGELFF
>-|TRBD2|TRBV7-2|TRBJ2-5
TGTGCCAGCCGGGCTGGCGGGGGAGTGGAGACCCAGTACTTC
CASRAGGGVETQYF
>-|TRBD1|TRBV11-2|TRBJ1-4
TGTGCCAGCAGCCAAGACAGGGGACAGGGTGAAAAACTGTTTTTT
CASSQDRGQGEKLFF
>-|-|TRBV21-1|TRBJ2-2
TGTGCCAGCAGCAAAGGACCCGGGGGAGCGGGGAACACCGGGGAGCTGTTTTTT
CASSKGPGGAGNTGELFF
>-|-|TRBV13|TRBJ1-3
TGTGCCAGCAGCTTAGCCTACCCTGGAAACACCATATATTTT
CASSLAYPGNTIYF
>-|TRBD2|TRBV7-7|TRBJ2-1
TGTGCTAGCAGCGCCAGACTAGCGGGGGGGCCTGTTGAGCAGTTCTTC
CASSARLAGGPVEQFF
>-|-|TRBV6-5|TRBJ1-1
TGTGCCAGCAGGTTGTTCAGGGATAAAGTTGAAGCTTTCTTT
CASRLFRDKVEAFF
>-|TRBD1|TRBV5-1|TRBJ2-7
TGCGCCAGCAGCTTGGAACCGGGACAGAGCTCCTACGAGCAGTACTTC
CASSLEPGQSSYEQYF
>-|-|TRBV5-4|TRBJ2-6
TGTGCCAGCAGCTGGGGACTCTCCTCTGGGGCCAACGTCCTGACTTTC
CASSWGLSSGANVLTF
>-|TRBD2|TRBV10-3|TRBJ2-1
TGTGCCATCAGAGCTAGCGGGGGGGAGTACAATGAGCAGTTCTTC
CAIRASGGEYNEQFF
>-|-|TRBV2|TRBJ2-2
TGTGCCAGCAGAAGAGGTGGTGGCGGGGAGCTGTTTTTT
CASRRGGGGELFF
>-|-|TRBV4-1|TRBJ2-1
TGCGCCAGCAGCCAAGGCCGAGGAGGCCGCGATGAGCAGTTCTTC
CASSQGRGGRDEQFF
>-|TRBD1|TRBV27|TRBJ1-2
TGTGCCAGCAGGACAGGGGGAGCTAACTATGGCTACACCTTC
CASRTGGANYGYTF